This T cell receptor (beta chain) was recorded in a study of cytomegalovirus exposure and HLA in healthy donors. Primers included in the PCR were 60 Vbeta and 13 Jbeta primers. Clones were sequenced by immunoSEQ multiplex PCR, and TCRdb holds only the in-frame ones, with some missing. The sample yields over 250,000 clones, roughly two thirds seen once. The germline gives CDR1 SGHAT, CDR2 FQNNGV. CDR3 length: 11 residues. Trimming pared 5 bases from V and 7 bases from J, leaving 9 bases between. This receptor was obtained from a female donor in good health and CMV-seronegative. The rearrangement links TRBV11-2 to TRBJ2-7; D unclear. Input material: PBMCs. CDR3 sequence reads: CASSLRREQYF. As DNA, the CDR3 is TGTGCCAGCAGCCTGAGGCGGGAGCAGTACTTC.